The next 24 T cell receptor beta chains were all read from a single sample in a study of blood T cell repertoires in COVID-19 (dated by TCRdb to 2020 to 2021). Libraries were built with the immunoSEQ multiplex PCR assay. TCRdb re-hosts the immuneACCESS table, in-frame sequences only. Its copies lack some clones; in the studies checked, an unresolved V gene accounts for under half of them, and the cause for the rest is not known. The sample includes about 56,000 clones, with roughly nine tenths observed a single time. The ten largest clones take up around 40% of the sample. The sequenced material came from peripheral blood. These TCRs come from a woman aged 60-75 years with COVID-19, enrolled during active disease.

This clone was counted only a few times. The V and J genes are TRBV30 and TRBJ2-3, with TRBD2 matching 13 bases. Germline assignment: CDR1 GTSNPN and CDR2 SVGIG (reference sequence). The CDR3 length is 17 residues. The trim removed 7 bases at V and 2 bases at J, leaving 12 bases unmatched. The CDR3 nucleotides are TGTGCCTTTCTAGGACTAGCGGGAGCCCCTATCACAGATACGCAGTATTTT. It translates to CAFLGLAGAPITDTQYF.

J is TRBJ2-7 and V is TRBV24-1; the D gene is possibly TRBD2 (5 bases). Per germline, CDR1 KGHDR and CDR2 SFDVKD. Trimming pared 9 bases from V and 2 bases from J, leaving 13 bases between. This CDR3 comprises 13 residues. The DNA for the CDR3 is TGTGCCACCGGAGGTGACAAAGCCTACGAGCAGTACTTC. This encodes CATGGDKAYEQYF.

The table lists this clone with a few counts. The V and J genes are TRBV9 and TRBJ1-5, with 9 nucleotides matching TRBD1. From germline, CDR1 is SGDLS and CDR2 YYNGEE. The J segment lost 7 bases and the V segment lost 3 bases, leaving 2 bases of the junction unmatched. The CDR3 is 13 amino acids. This CDR3 reads CASSAQGAQPQHF. CDR3 DNA sequence: TGTGCCAGCAGCGCACAGGGGGCGCAGCCCCAGCATTTT.

J is TRBJ2-1 and V is TRBV5-1; TRBD2 matches at 12 bases. Losses at the gene ends were 0 bases for V and 7 bases for J; bases not matched to a gene: 5. The CDR3 totals 16 residues. Germline-derived CDR1 and CDR2 are SGHRS and YFSETQ. CDR3 amino acids: CASSLAPLAGGNEQFF. CDR3 coding DNA: TGCGCCAGCAGCTTGGCTCCACTAGCGGGGGGTAATGAGCAGTTCTTC. Based on the CDR3 plus reference TRBV5-1 and TRBJ2-1, the full variable domain is KAGVTQTPRYLIKTRGQQVTLSCSPISGHRSVSWYQQTPGQGLQFLFEYFSETQRNKGNFPGRFSGRQFSNSRSEMNVSTLELGDSALYLCASSLAPLAGGNEQFFGPGTRLTVL.

This sequence joins TRBV19 and TRBJ1-5; TRBD1 matches 8 bases. After removal of 7 bases from V and 3 bases from J, the junction contained 8 bases not matched to a gene. This CDR3 has 15 amino acids. The germline V gene encodes CDR1 LNHDA and CDR2 SQIVND (reference sequence). CDR3 in DNA: TGTGCCAGTACCTCTGGACAGGGTCTCAATCAGCCCCAGCATTTT. Translation: CASTSGQGLNQPQHF.

The chain couples TRBV4-3 to TRBJ2-1, with D maybe TRBD2 (5 bases). This CDR3 spans 17 amino acids. Germline values: CDR1 LGHNA, CDR2 YSLEER. Between the trimmed V and J ends, which lost 0 bases and 3 bases, there was a span of 15 bases. This CDR3 is CASSQDLGAASYNEQFF. DNA of the CDR3: TGCGCCAGCAGCCAAGATCTCGGAGCGGCGAGCTACAATGAGCAGTTCTTC.

The V and J genes are TRBV18 and TRBJ2-2, with 8 bases fitting TRBD1. CDR3 length: 18 residues. Germline loops: CDR1 KGHSH, CDR2 LQKENI. The trim removed 0 bases at V and 4 bases at J, leaving 10 bases unmatched. CDR3 residues: CASSPPGTGASSTGELFF. In nucleotides, the CDR3 is TGTGCCAGCTCACCACCCGGGACAGGTGCCTCGAGCACCGGGGAGCTGTTTTTT.

The chain links TRBV9 to TRBJ2-7; D is possibly TRBD1 (6 bases). The germline CDR1 and CDR2 sequences are SGDLS and YYNGEE. Trimming pared 0 bases from V and 1 base from J, leaving 11 bases between. CDR3 length: 15 residues. Written as DNA, the CDR3 is TGTGCCAGCAGCGTAGGGGGGACACCTTCCTACGAGCAGTACTTC. It yields the protein CASSVGGTPSYEQYF.

CDR3 sequence: CSVRRQVLYTEAFF. CDR3 bases: TGCAGCGTTCGGCGACAGGTCCTTTACACTGAAGCTTTCTTT. V gene TRBV29-1 combines with J gene TRBJ1-1; maybe TRBD1 (6 bases). The CDR3 sequence is 14 residues long. Trimming pared 5 bases from V and 3 bases from J, leaving 16 bases between. The V gene's germline CDR1 is SQVTM and CDR2 ANQGSEA.

The chain recombines TRBV11-3 with TRBJ2-1, with 11 bases aligning to TRBD2. Germline CDR1 is SGHNT and CDR2 is YENEEA. Trimming cost V 5 bases and J 9 bases; bases outside gene matches: 21. The CDR3 runs 19 residues. The CDR3 nucleotides are TGTGCCAGCAGCGCTCGATCCCCCGGGGTAGCGGGGGGGCCCTTTGAGCAGTTCTTC. Amino acids: CASSARSPGVAGGPFEQFF. The full variable domain, with the rest looked up from reference TRBV11-3 and TRBJ2-1, is EAGVVQSPRYKIIEKKQPVAFWCNPISGHNTLYWYLQNLGQGPELLIRYENEEAVDDSQLPKDRFSAERLKGVDSTLKIQPAELGDSAVYLCASSARSPGVAGGPFEQFFGPGTRLTVL.

This clone was recorded once. The chain employs TRBV28 and TRBJ1-5, with D unclear. The germline CDR1 and CDR2 sequences are MDHEN and SYDVKM. V lost 10 bases to trimming and J lost 2 bases, with 9 bases between them. The CDR3 has 12 residues. CDR3 nucleotide sequence: TGTGCCATCCGTCGGGGCAATCAGCCCCAGCATTTT. Amino acid sequence: CAIRRGNQPQHF.

The chain employs TRBV29-1 and TRBJ1-1; TRBD1 aligns across 7 bases. V shed 6 bases and J 3 bases; nucleotides not matched to a gene: 19. CDR1 and CDR2 (germline): SQVTM, ANQGSEA. This CDR3 contains 17 residues. CDR3 amino acids: CSVIDRESSEIYTEAFF. The CDR3 DNA sequence: TGCAGCGTCATAGACAGGGAGTCCAGCGAGATTTACACTGAAGCTTTCTTT.

The gene calls are TRBV10-3 and TRBJ2-7, with TRBD1 matching 10 bases. The CDR3 is 13 amino acids. Germline V gene sequence: CDR1 ENHRY, CDR2 SYGVKD. J gave up 6 bases and V 7 bases, and 6 bases lay outside the gene matches. The CDR3 is CAITGDRGGEQYF. The CDR3 DNA reads as TGTGCCATCACCGGGGACAGGGGAGGCGAGCAGTACTTC.

The rearrangement joins TRBV18 to TRBJ2-1; 8 nucleotides line up with TRBD2. CDR1 and CDR2 (germline): KGHSH, LQKENI. Trimming at V came to 8 bases and at J to 4 bases, leaving 10 bases not matched to a gene. The CDR3 length is 15 residues. CDR3 amino acids: CASITGTSGYNEQFF. CDR3 sequence (DNA): TGTGCCAGCATCACCGGAACTAGCGGATACAATGAGCAGTTCTTC.

The genes are TRBV7-8 and TRBJ1-1, with D unresolved. CDR1 is SGHVS and CDR2 is FQNEAQ in the germline V gene. V was shortened by 2 bases and J by 1 base, with 11 bases between the two germline ends. The CDR3 is 15 residues long. The CDR3 protein is CASSLSEVQNTEAFF. The CDR3 region has the DNA TGTGCCAGCAGCTTATCTGAGGTCCAGAACACTGAAGCTTTCTTT.

The chain couples TRBV2 to TRBJ2-1; the match to TRBD2 covers 12 bases. From germline, CDR1 is SNHLY and CDR2 FYNNEI. V trimming: 6 bases; J trimming: 8 bases; junction bases outside the gene matches: 8. The CDR3 has 15 amino acids. The chain's CDR3 is CASRDLAGGLDEQFF. The CDR3 region has the DNA TGTGCCAGCAGGGATCTAGCGGGAGGGCTTGATGAGCAGTTCTTC.

The chain combines TRBV7-9 with TRBJ2-2; D possibly corresponds to TRBD2 (5 bases). Germline lookup yields CDR1 SEHNR and CDR2 FQNEAQ (reference sequence). This CDR3 is 12 amino acids long. Trimming removed 11 bases at V and 4 bases at J, with 11 bases between. As DNA, the CDR3 is TGTGCCCCAGCAGGAGGCACCGGGGAGCTGTTTTTT. Translation gives CAPAGGTGELFF.

This chain links TRBV24-1 with TRBJ2-2; 7 bases align to TRBD1. The CDR3 contains 15 residues. The J segment lost 4 bases and the V segment lost 4 bases, leaving 5 bases of the junction unmatched. Germline CDR1 and CDR2: KGHDR and SFDVKD. The CDR3 sequence is CATSEGQLITGELFF. The CDR3, as DNA: TGTGCCACCAGTGAGGGACAGTTAATCACCGGGGAGCTGTTTTTT.

This clone was recorded only once. The gene calls are TRBV2 and TRBJ1-2; 7 nucleotides match TRBD1. V dropped 6 bases and J dropped 0; count of bases not matched to a gene: 4. The CDR3 consists of 14 residues. Per germline, CDR1 SNHLY and CDR2 FYNNEI. The CDR3 sequence is CASRGGSANYGYTF. CDR3 bases: TGTGCCAGCAGAGGGGGCAGTGCTAACTATGGCTACACCTTC.

The CDR3 bases are TGTGCCAGCTCACCCCTCGAGGACACTGAAGCTTTCTTT. It yields the protein CASSPLEDTEAFF. The rearrangement links TRBV18 to TRBJ1-1; D remains unclear. This CDR3 is 13 amino acids long. CDR1 and CDR2 (germline): KGHSH, LQKENI. V dropped 3 bases and J dropped 3 bases, with 8 bases sitting between them.

This chain joins TRBV11-3 and TRBJ1-4, with 9 bases identical to TRBD1. The CDR3 has 16 residues. J lost 5 bases, V lost 2 bases, and 6 bases had no gene match. Looked up from germline, CDR1 is SGHNT and CDR2 is YENEEA. The CDR3 DNA sequence: TGTGCCAGCAGCTTAATGTCTGGGACAGGGAATGAAAAACTGTTTTTT. This codes for CASSLMSGTGNEKLFF.

The table lists this clone with a few counts. CDR3 sequence reads: CASSQVPGKDTEAFF. CDR3 nucleotides: TGCGCCAGCAGCCAAGTGCCAGGGAAGGACACTGAAGCTTTCTTT. The J gene is TRBJ1-1, the V gene TRBV4-1, with D possibly matching TRBD1 (5 bases). Germline V gene data show CDR1 as MGHRA and CDR2 as YSYEKL. This CDR3 contains 15 residues. V shed 1 base and J shed 3 bases, with 12 bases lying between them.

The chain carries TRBV10-2 and TRBJ1-2, with 7 bases lining up with TRBD1. Germline lookup yields CDR1 WSHSY and CDR2 SAAADI. Germline trimming cut 5 bases from V and 4 bases from J; bases unmatched to any gene: 4. The CDR3 has 13 residues. The DNA for the CDR3 is TGCGCCAGCAGTCAGGGGGGCAGCTATGGCTACACCTTC. It yields the protein CASSQGGSYGYTF.

The rearrangement uses TRBV5-4 and TRBJ2-3; 9 bases map to TRBD2. Losses at the gene ends were 0 bases for V and 2 bases for J; bases not matched to a gene: 4. Germline V gene lookup returns CDR1 SGHNT and CDR2 YYREEE (reference sequence). The CDR3 consists of 16 residues. Here the CDR3 reads CASSLGREGPTDTQYF. The CDR3 region has the DNA TGTGCCAGCAGCTTGGGGCGGGAGGGCCCCACAGATACGCAGTATTTT.